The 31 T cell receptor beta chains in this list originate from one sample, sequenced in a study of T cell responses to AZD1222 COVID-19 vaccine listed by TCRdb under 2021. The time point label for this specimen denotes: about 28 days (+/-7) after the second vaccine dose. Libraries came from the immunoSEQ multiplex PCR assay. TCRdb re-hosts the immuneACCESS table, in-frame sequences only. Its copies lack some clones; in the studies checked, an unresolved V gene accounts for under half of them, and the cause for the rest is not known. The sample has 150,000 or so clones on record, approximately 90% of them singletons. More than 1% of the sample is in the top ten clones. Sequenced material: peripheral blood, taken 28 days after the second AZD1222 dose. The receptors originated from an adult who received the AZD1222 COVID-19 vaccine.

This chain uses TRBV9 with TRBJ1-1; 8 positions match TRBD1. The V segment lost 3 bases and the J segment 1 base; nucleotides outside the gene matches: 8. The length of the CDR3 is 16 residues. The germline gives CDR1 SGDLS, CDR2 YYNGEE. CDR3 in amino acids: CASSAHRGGSNTEAFF. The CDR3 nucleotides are TGTGCCAGCAGCGCTCACAGGGGGGGTTCGAACACTGAAGCTTTCTTT.

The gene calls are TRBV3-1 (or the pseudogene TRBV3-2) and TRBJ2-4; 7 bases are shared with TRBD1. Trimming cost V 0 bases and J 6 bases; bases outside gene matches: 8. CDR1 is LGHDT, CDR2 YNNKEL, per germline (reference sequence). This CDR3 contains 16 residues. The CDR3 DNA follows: TGTGCCAGCAGCCAAGAACGCAGGACAGGTCTAAACATTCAGTACTTC. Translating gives CASSQERRTGLNIQYF.

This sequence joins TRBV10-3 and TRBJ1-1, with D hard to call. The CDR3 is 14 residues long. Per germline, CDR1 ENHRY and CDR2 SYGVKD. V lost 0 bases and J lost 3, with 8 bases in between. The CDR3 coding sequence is TGTGCCATCAGTGAGTCGAACGAGTACACTGAAGCTTTCTTT. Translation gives CAISESNEYTEAFF.

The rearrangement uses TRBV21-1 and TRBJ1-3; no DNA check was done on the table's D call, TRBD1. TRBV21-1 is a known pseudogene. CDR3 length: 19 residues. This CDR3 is CASSSLSGQEDHSGNTIYF. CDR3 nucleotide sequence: TGTGCCAGCAGCAGCCTCTCGGGACAGGAGGATCACTCTGGAAACACCATATATTTT.

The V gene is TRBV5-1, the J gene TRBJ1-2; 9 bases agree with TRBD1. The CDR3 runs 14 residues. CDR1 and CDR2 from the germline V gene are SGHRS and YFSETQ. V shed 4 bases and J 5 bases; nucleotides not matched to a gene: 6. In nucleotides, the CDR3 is TGCGCCAGCAGCAACGACGGGACAGGGTATGGCTACACCTTC. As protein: CASSNDGTGYGYTF.

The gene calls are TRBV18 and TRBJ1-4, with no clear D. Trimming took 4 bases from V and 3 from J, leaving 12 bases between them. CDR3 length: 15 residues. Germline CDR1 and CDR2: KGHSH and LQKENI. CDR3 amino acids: CASSRDRKANEKLFF. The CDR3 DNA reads TGTGCCAGCTCACGAGATCGGAAGGCTAATGAAAAACTGTTTTTT.

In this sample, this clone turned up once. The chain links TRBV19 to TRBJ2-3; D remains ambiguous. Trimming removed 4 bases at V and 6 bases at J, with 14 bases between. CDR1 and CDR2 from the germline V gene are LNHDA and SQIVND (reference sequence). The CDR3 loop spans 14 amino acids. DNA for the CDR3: TGTGCCAGTAGTAGTCCTCTTCAAGGGGATACGCAGTATTTT. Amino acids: CASSSPLQGDTQYF.

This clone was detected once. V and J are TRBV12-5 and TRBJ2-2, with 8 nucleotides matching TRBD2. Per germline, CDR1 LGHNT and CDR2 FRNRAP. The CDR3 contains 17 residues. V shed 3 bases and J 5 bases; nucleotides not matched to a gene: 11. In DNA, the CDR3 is TGTGCTAGTGGTTTCTTTTACGGGAGGGTGATTACCGGGGAGCTGTTTTTT. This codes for CASGFFYGRVITGELFF.

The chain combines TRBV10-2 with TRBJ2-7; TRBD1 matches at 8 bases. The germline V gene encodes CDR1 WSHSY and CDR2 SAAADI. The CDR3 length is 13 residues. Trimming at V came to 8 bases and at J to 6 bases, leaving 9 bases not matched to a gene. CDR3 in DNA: TGCGCCAGCGGAACCTTAACAGGGGGCGAGCAGTACTTC. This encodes CASGTLTGGEQYF.

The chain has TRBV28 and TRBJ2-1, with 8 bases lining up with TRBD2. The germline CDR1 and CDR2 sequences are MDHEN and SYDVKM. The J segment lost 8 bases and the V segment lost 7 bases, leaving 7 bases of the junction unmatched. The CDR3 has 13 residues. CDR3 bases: TGTGCCAGCACCCAAGCGGGAGTTTATGAGCAGTTCTTC. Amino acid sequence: CASTQAGVYEQFF.

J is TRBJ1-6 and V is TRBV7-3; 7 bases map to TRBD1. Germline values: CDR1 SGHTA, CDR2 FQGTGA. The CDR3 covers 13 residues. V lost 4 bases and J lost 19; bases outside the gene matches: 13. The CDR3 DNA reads TGTGCCAGCAGCTCAGCCCCGGGACAGCGAATGCACTTT. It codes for CASSSAPGQRMHF.

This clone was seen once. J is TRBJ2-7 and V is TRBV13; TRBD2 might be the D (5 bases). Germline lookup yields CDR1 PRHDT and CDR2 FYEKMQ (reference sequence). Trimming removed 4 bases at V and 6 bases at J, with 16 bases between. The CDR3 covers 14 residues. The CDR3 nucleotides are TGTGCCAGCAGCTACCGGGATTCGGGCCCCGAGCAGTACTTC. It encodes CASSYRDSGPEQYF.

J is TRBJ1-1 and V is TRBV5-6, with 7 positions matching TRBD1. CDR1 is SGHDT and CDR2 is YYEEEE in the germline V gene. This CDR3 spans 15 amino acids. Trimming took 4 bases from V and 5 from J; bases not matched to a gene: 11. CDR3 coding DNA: TGTGCCAGCAGCCTACTAGAAGGGGGCCTGACTGAAGCTTTCTTT. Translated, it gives CASSLLEGGLTEAFF. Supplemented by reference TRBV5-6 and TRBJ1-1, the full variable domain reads DAGVTQSPTHLIKTRGQQVTLRCSPKSGHDTVSWYQQALGQGPQFIFQYYEEEERQRGNFPDRFSGHQFPNYSSELNVNALLLGDSALYLCASSLLEGGLTEAFFGQGTRLTVV.

In nucleotides, the CDR3 is TGTGCCAGCAGTTTCCCCCCTTCTGGAAACACCATATATTTT. Its protein is CASSFPPSGNTIYF. The V and J genes are TRBV28 and TRBJ1-3; D unresolved. Trimming removed 3 bases from V and 1 base from J, with 7 bases in between. This CDR3 has 14 amino acids. CDR1 MDHEN and CDR2 SYDVKM come from the germline V gene.

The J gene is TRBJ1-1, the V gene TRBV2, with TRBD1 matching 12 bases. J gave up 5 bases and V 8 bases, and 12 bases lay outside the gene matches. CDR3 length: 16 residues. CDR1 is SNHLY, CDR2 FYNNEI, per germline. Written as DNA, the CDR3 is TGTGCCAGCGGGGGGACAGGGGGCTATCTGGGGACTGAAGCTTTCTTT. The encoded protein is CASGGTGGYLGTEAFF.

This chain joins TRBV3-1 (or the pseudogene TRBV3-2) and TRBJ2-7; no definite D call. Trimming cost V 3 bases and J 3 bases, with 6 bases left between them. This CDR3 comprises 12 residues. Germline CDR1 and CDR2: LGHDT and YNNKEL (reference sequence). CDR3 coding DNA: TGTGCCAGCAGCCAGGCTGTCTACGAGCAGTACTTC. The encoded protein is CASSQAVYEQYF.

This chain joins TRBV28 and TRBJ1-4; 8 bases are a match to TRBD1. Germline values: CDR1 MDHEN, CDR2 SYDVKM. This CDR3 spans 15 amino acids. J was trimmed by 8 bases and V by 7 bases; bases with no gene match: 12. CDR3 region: CASNPGAGGLEKLFF. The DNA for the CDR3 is TGTGCCAGCAACCCAGGGGCAGGGGGCCTGGAAAAACTGTTTTTT. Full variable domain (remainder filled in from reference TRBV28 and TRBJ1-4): DVKVTQSSRYLVKRTGEKVFLECVQDMDHENMFWYRQDPGLGLRLIYFSYDVKMKEKGDIPEGYSVSREKKERFSLILESASTNQTSMYLCASNPGAGGLEKLFFGSGTQLSVL.

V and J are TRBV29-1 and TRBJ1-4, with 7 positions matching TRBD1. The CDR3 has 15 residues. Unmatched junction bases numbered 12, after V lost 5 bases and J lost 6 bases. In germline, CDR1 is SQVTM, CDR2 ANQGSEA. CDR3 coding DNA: TGCAGCGTTCGAAGGGACGGCAGGGGGTATGAAAAACTGTTTTTT. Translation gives CSVRRDGRGYEKLFF.

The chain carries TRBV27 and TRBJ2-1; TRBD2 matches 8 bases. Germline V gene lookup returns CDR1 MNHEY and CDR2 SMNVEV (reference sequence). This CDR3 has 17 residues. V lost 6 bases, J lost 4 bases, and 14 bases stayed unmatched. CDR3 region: CASRTKPGLEPYNEQFF. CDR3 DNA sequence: TGTGCCAGCAGAACTAAGCCGGGACTAGAGCCGTACAATGAGCAGTTCTTC.

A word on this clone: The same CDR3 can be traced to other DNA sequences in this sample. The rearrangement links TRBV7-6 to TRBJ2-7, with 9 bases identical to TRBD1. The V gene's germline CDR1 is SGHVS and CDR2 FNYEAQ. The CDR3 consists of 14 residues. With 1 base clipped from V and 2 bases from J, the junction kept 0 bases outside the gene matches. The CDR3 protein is CASSLDRGPYEQYF. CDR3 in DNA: TGTGCCAGCAGCTTAGACAGGGGGCCCTACGAGCAGTACTTC.

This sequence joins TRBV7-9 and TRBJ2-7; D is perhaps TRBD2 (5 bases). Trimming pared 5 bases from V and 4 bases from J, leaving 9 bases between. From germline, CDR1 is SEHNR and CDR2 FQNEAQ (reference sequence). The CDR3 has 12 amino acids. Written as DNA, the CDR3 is TGTGCCAGCAGCCCGGTAGCGTACGAGCAGTACTTC. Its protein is CASSPVAYEQYF.

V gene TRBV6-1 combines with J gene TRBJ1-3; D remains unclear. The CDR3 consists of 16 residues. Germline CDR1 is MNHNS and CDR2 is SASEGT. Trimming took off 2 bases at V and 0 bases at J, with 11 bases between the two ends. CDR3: CASSEKGKSSGNTIYF. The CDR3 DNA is TGTGCCAGCAGTGAAAAGGGCAAGAGCTCTGGAAACACCATATATTTT.

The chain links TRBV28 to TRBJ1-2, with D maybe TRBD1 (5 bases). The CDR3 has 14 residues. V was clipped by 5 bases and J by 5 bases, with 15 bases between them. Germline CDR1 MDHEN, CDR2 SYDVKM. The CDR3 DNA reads TGTGCCAGCAGTGGGGACCTCCTCCTTTATGGCTACACCTTC. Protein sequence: CASSGDLLLYGYTF.

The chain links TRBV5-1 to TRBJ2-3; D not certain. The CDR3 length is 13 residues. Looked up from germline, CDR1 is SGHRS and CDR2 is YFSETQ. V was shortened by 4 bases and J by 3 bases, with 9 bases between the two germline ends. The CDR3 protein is CASSPGPTDTQYF. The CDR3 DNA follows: TGCGCCAGCAGCCCCGGTCCGACAGATACGCAGTATTTT.

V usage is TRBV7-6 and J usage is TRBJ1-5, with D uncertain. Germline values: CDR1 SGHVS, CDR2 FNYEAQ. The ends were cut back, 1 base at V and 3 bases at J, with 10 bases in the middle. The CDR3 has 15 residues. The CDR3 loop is CASSLVGLDNQPQHF. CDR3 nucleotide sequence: TGTGCCAGCAGCTTAGTGGGGTTGGACAATCAGCCCCAGCATTTT. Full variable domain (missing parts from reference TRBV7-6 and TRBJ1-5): GAGVSQSPRYKVTKRGQDVALRCDPISGHVSLYWYRQALGQGPEFLTYFNYEAQQDKSGLPNDRFSAERPEGSISTLTIQRTEQRDSAMYRCASSLVGLDNQPQHFGDGTRLSIL.

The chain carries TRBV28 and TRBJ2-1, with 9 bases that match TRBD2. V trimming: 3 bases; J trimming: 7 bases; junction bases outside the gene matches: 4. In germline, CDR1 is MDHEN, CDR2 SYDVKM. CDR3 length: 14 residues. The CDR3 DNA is TGTGCCAGCAGTTTCATAGCGGGAGTTAATGAGCAGTTCTTC. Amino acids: CASSFIAGVNEQFF.

CDR3 residues: CASSQAGGRGYTF. The CDR3 region has the DNA TGTGCCAGCAGCCAAGCAGGGGGTAGAGGCTACACCTTC. V gene TRBV3-1 (or the pseudogene TRBV3-2) combines with J gene TRBJ1-2, with TRBD1 matching 7 bases. Germline assignment: CDR1 LGHDT and CDR2 YNNKEL (reference sequence). Losses at the gene ends were 1 base for V and 8 bases for J; bases not matched to a gene: 4. The CDR3 totals 13 residues.

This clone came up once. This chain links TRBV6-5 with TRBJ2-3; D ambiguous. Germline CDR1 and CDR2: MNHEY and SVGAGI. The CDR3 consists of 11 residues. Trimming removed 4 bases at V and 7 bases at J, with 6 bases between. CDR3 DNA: TGTGCCAGCAGTTCTATCTATACGCAGTATTTT. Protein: CASSSIYTQYF.

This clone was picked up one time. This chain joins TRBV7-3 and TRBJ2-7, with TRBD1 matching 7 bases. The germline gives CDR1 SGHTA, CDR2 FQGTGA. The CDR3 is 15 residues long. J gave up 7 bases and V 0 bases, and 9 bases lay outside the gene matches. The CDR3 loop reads CASSLTTGSTSEQYF. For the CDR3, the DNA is TGTGCCAGCAGCTTAACGACAGGGTCCACGAGTGAGCAGTACTTC.

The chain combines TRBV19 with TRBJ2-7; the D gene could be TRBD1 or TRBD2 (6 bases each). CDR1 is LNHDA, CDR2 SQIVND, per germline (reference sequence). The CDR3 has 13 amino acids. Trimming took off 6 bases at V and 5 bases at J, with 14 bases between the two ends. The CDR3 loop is CASSSRGGNEQYF. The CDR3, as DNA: TGTGCCAGTAGCTCCAGGGGAGGAAACGAGCAGTACTTC.

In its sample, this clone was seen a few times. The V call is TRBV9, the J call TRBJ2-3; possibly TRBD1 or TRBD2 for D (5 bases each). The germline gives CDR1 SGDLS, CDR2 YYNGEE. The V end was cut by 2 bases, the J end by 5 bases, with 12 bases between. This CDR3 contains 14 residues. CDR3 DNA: TGTGCCAGCAGCGTGGGACCAGGGCTAGATACGCAGTATTTT. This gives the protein CASSVGPGLDTQYF. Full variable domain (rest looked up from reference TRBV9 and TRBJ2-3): DSGVTQTPKHLITATGQRVTLRCSPRSGDLSVYWYQQSLDQGLQFLIQYYNGEERAKGNILERFSAQQFPDLHSELNLSSLELGDSALYFCASSVGPGLDTQYFGPGTRLTVL.